What follows are 19 T cell receptor beta chains derived from one specimen sequenced in a study of blood T cells in healthy people across ages. The use of a sample-barcoded 5' primer and a J-beta primer mix characterized a second PCR of roughly 6 to 11 cycles. MiXCR, run by TCRdb on the 5' RACE reads, gives a single entry per CDR3 protein. Counted here are some 640,000 distinct CDR3 sequences, approximately 49% occurring once; the ten biggest clones make up 25% to 35%. Sample: blood. The receptors originated from a woman between 55 and 75 years old in good health.

The gene calls are TRBV11-3 and TRBJ2-1, with TRBD2 matching over 11 bases. Germline values: CDR1 SGHNT, CDR2 YENEEA. V trimming: 2 bases; J trimming: 8 bases; junction bases outside the gene matches: 5. This CDR3 is built from 15 residues. As DNA, the CDR3 is TGTGCCAGCAGCTTAAGGCTAGCGGGGGGCCATGAGCAGTTCTTC. It specifies CASSLRLAGGHEQFF.

This clonotype has just a few counts. V usage is TRBV6-2 or TRBV6-3 and J usage is TRBJ1-2, with D possibly TRBD1 on 5 matching bases. V lost 2 bases and J lost 4, with 11 bases in between. Germline CDR1 reads MNHEY; CDR2 reads SVGEGT. This CDR3 is 14 amino acids long. CDR3 nucleotide sequence: TGTGCCAGCAGTTACGACAGTATAAGCTATGGCTACACCTTC. This codes for CASSYDSISYGYTF.

The V and J genes are TRBV7-2 and TRBJ2-3; 14 nucleotides line up with TRBD2. V dropped 3 bases and J dropped 5; count of bases not matched to a gene: 4. The CDR3 sequence is 16 residues long. Germline CDR1 and CDR2: SGHTA and FQGNSA. CDR3 bases: TGTGCCAGCAGCTTCGGACTAGCGGGAGGTGAAGATACGCAGTATTTT. This encodes CASSFGLAGGEDTQYF.

The rearrangement links TRBV4-2 to TRBJ2-7; D is unclear. The V end was cut by 1 base, the J end by 0 bases, with 10 bases between. Germline assignment: CDR1 LGHNA and CDR2 YNFKEQ. There are 15 residues in the CDR3. The CDR3 bases are TGTGCCAGCAGCCAAGTCCCCGAGAGCTCCTACGAGCAGTACTTC. This gives the protein CASSQVPESSYEQYF.

This clonotype was seen a few times. V usage is TRBV2 and J usage is TRBJ2-7, with D maybe TRBD2 (6 bases). This CDR3 is 14 amino acids long. Trimming took 6 bases from V and 2 from J, leaving 14 bases between them. Germline CDR1 SNHLY, CDR2 FYNNEI. The DNA for the CDR3 is TGTGCCAGCAGACGTGGCGGGGAACCCTACGAGCAGTACTTC. Its translation: CASRRGGEPYEQYF. Using reference TRBV2 and TRBJ2-7 for the parts outside the CDR3, the full variable domain is EPEVTQTPSHQVTQMGQEVILRCVPISNHLYFYWYRQILGQKVEFLVSFYNNEISEKSEIFDDQFSVERPDGSNFTLKIRSTKLEDSAMYFCASRRGGEPYEQYFGPGTRLTVT.

This clonotype appeared a few times. CDR3 sequence: CASSSTSGRGYEQYF. The DNA of the CDR3 is TGTGCCAGCAGTTCGACTAGCGGGAGAGGGTACGAGCAGTACTTC. The V and J genes are TRBV27 and TRBJ2-7; TRBD2 matches at 12 bases. The CDR3 length is 15 residues. The germline gives CDR1 MNHEY, CDR2 SMNVEV (reference sequence). After removal of 4 bases from V and 4 bases from J, the junction contained 5 bases not matched to a gene.

This clonotype was seen only a few times. V gene TRBV4-2 combines with J gene TRBJ1-4; D ambiguous. From germline, CDR1 is LGHNA and CDR2 YNFKEQ. CDR3 length equals 13 residues. The germline V and J ends were trimmed by 1 base and 3 bases, with 3 bases remaining between them. The CDR3 nucleotides are TGTGCCAGCAGCCAAGGAGCTAATGAAAAACTGTTTTTT. Its translation is CASSQGANEKLFF.

V gene TRBV6-5 combines with J gene TRBJ2-7; D not certain. The V and J ends lost 6 bases and 0 bases respectively, with 15 bases between them. Per the germline V gene, CDR1 is MNHEY and CDR2 is SVGAGI. This CDR3 is built from 15 residues. The CDR3 protein is CASRLAPRYSYEQYF. CDR3 in DNA: TGTGCCAGCAGGTTAGCCCCCAGATACTCCTACGAGCAGTACTTC.

This clonotype was seen a single time. The chain combines TRBV29-1 with TRBJ2-1, with 8 bases fitting TRBD2. Germline V gives CDR1 SQVTM, CDR2 ANQGSEA. The length of the CDR3 is 15 residues. V was pared by 4 bases and J by 3 bases, with 8 bases of the junction left unmatched. The CDR3 coding sequence is TGCAGCGTTGTTAGAGCGGGAGATCTCTACAATGAGCAGTTCTTC. Amino acids: CSVVRAGDLYNEQFF.

This chain connects TRBV2 to TRBJ2-7; D is undetermined. The V and J ends lost 5 bases and 6 bases respectively, with 17 bases between them. Germline assignment: CDR1 SNHLY and CDR2 FYNNEI. CDR3 length equals 14 residues. As DNA, the CDR3 is TGTGCCAGCAGTTCGAATATAGAGTTTGTCGAGCAGTACTTC. Protein product: CASSSNIEFVEQYF. Looking up the rest from reference TRBV2 and TRBJ2-7 gives the full variable domain: EPEVTQTPSHQVTQMGQEVILRCVPISNHLYFYWYRQILGQKVEFLVSFYNNEISEKSEIFDDQFSVERPDGSNFTLKIRSTKLEDSAMYFCASSSNIEFVEQYFGPGTRLTVT.

This chain joins TRBV18 and TRBJ2-5, with a possible D match to TRBD1 (7 bases). V was cut by 4 bases and J by 2 bases, with 14 bases left in between. Germline CDR1 and CDR2: KGHSH and LQKENI. CDR3 length equals 15 residues. Here the CDR3 DNA reads TGTGCCAGCTCACTCTGGACAGGACTACAAGAGACCCAGTACTTC. It codes for CASSLWTGLQETQYF.

V and J are TRBV28 and TRBJ2-4; possible D gene TRBD1, 5 bases. With the DNA end fitting TRBJ2-7 better, the J assignment may be wrong. This CDR3 is built from 14 residues. Germline CDR1 is MDHEN and CDR2 is SYDVKM. In DNA form, the CDR3 reads TGTGCCAGCAGGCCTATGACAGACCCCTACGAGCAGTACTTC. Encoded protein: CASRPMTDPYEQYF.

The chain joins TRBV7-9 to TRBJ1-1; tentatively, D is TRBD1 (5 bases). The CDR3 totals 16 residues. Looked up from germline, CDR1 is SEHNR and CDR2 is FQNEAQ (reference sequence). V gave up 4 bases and J gave up 1 base, with 16 bases separating them. The CDR3 is CASSSPQGVGNTEAFF. CDR3 nucleotides: TGTGCCAGCAGCTCCCCCCAGGGTGTGGGGAACACTGAAGCTTTCTTT.

This sequence joins TRBV7-9 and TRBJ2-7; 10 positions agree with TRBD2. Germline-derived CDR1 and CDR2 are SEHNR and FQNEAQ (reference sequence). The CDR3 covers 15 residues. V shed 5 bases, J shed 5 bases, and the junction held 9 bases outside the gene matches. CDR3 amino acids: CASSPQRTSGNEQYF. The CDR3 bases are TGTGCCAGCAGCCCACAACGGACTAGCGGTAACGAGCAGTACTTC.

This chain links TRBV27 with TRBJ2-5, with 11 nucleotides matching TRBD1. CDR3 size: 15 residues. With V trimmed by 6 bases and J by 4 bases, 7 bases remained unmatched. Germline CDR1 MNHEY, CDR2 SMNVEV (reference sequence). Written as DNA, the CDR3 is TGTGCCAGCAGCCGGGACAGGGGGGGATCAGAGACCCAGTACTTC. Protein product: CASSRDRGGSETQYF.

In its sample, this clonotype was seen a few times. The chain joins TRBV20-1 to TRBJ2-4; the D gene is possibly TRBD2 (6 bases). Germline lookup yields CDR1 DFQATT and CDR2 SNEGSKA (reference sequence). This CDR3 region has 13 residues. The V gene lost 1 base and the J gene lost 4 bases, with 8 bases spanning the gap. CDR3 DNA: TGCAGTGCTAGAGTCGGGGGTAAAAACATTCAGTACTTC. Amino acids: CSARVGGKNIQYF.

J is TRBJ2-7 and V is TRBV15, with D unresolved. V gave up 1 base and J gave up 7 bases, with 14 bases separating them. The length of the CDR3 is 14 residues. Germline V lookup: CDR1 LNHNV, CDR2 YYDKDF (reference sequence). CDR3 protein: CATSRVDGYNEQYF. The CDR3 DNA reads TGTGCCACCAGCAGAGTGGACGGGTACAATGAGCAGTACTTC.

This chain joins TRBV20-1 and TRBJ2-5; the D gene is possibly TRBD1 (6 bases). Trimming left V 4 bases short and J 11 bases short, with 20 bases between. The germline V gene has CDR1 DFQATT and CDR2 SNEGSKA (reference sequence). The CDR3 runs to 13 residues. The CDR3 DNA reads TGCAGTGCTATAAAGAGGGGGATTAATGAGCAGTACTTC. Translated, it gives CSAIKRGINEQYF.

CDR3 nucleotides: TGTGCCAGCAGTACCAGCGGGAGGGCCGACGGCGAGCAGTACTTC. This encodes CASSTSGRADGEQYF. The rearrangement joins TRBV28 to TRBJ2-4, with 10 bases matching TRBD2. Gene TRBJ2-7 matches the end of the DNA better, so the J call may be wrong. The germline V gene has CDR1 MDHEN and CDR2 SYDVKM. This CDR3 is built from 15 residues.